This entry is about one T cell receptor (beta chain). Its antigen target is currently unknown. One base away there is no much larger clone; base qualities are not given. The germline V gene gives CDR1 as MDHEN and CDR2 as SYDVKM. Counted from cysteine to phenylalanine, this CDR3 has 16 amino acids. CDR3 DNA is the only sequence kept; it has 48 bases, read in frame from the first base. Preparation of the library involved 5' RACE. Sequenced on an Illumina HiSeq 2500. A second PCR of roughly 7 to 11 cycles was performed with a sample-barcoded 5' primer and a J-beta primer mix. A template-switch 5' adaptor carrying 12 random nucleotides introduced a unique molecular identifier onto each TCR beta cDNA molecule. At least 2.5 million CDR3-containing paired-end reads were obtained from each sample. All of the RNA was converted into first-strand cDNA using the Mint cDNA synthesis kit, with a TRBC-specific oligonucleotide serving as the primer. Following uracil-DNA glycosylase treatment, all cDNA underwent a first 18-cycle PCR with the universal primers M1SS and BC2_uni_R. The source study handled its data this way. For normalization, 1 million high-quality reads were randomly selected from each sample, with every read carrying a distinct molecular identifier. Reads sharing molecular identifiers were discarded rather than binned into consensus sequences. MiTCR, run with a Q25 quality threshold and the strictest error-elimination algorithm, handled CDR3 identification, clonotype clustering and error correction. A nonparametric unseen species model with Euler transformation was used to estimate a lower bound on total TCR beta diversity. TCRdb trimmed public reads at Q25 via fastp, called clones via MiXCR and kept in-frame beta chains. Merged by CDR3 protein, the rows form single entries marked with the most common genes and DNA. Here the V and J calls rest on TCRdb's processing, not on the authors' analysis. Across this sample there are fewer than 800,000 distinct CDR3 sequences, with 45% to 50% seen only once. 25% to 35% of the sample comes from the top ten.

These data come from a study of blood T cells in healthy people across ages (dated by TCRdb to the mid-2010s). For the wider study: In model experiments, template switching captured about one uniquely barcoded TCR beta cDNA molecule for every two T cells. To avoid experimental bias, donors of different ages were distributed randomly across sequencing lanes. The study analyzed two additional independent replicas of 1 million unique cDNA reads from the same blood draw for two donors, one aged 18 to 29 and one aged 80 or older. Age-related changes in TCR beta repertoire diversity were measured in the study by deep sequencing normalized with unique cDNA molecular identifiers. Donors were grouped into four age groups: young (average 16 years), middle-aged (approximately 41), aged (approximately 67) and long-lived (about 89). Beyond this particular receptor, the publication reports: Estimates of total diversity from one million sequenced T cells were regarded as lower bounds and underestimates. Because profiling used bulk unsorted PBMCs, naive and antigen-experienced compartments could not be compared conclusively. Observed TCR beta diversity per million T cells fell roughly linearly with age, and a significant reduction was already apparent by age around 40. Compared with the aged group, more naive CD4+ T cells, fewer expanded clones and increased TCR diversity were shown by the long-lived group, suggesting age selection. The percentage of naive T cells measured by flow cytometry correlated strongly with observed TCR beta diversity. Donor CMV infection status was unknown, potentially confounding age-related changes in expanded clonotypes.

The approximately 39 donors, aged about 6 to 100 years, were systemically healthy Caucasian individuals from Russia. Roughly 10 milliliters of peripheral blood were collected from each donor into EDTA-treated Vacutainer tubes. PBMCs were isolated by Ficoll-Paque density-gradient centrifugation, with at least 6 million obtained per sample. Total RNA, at least 6 micrograms per sample, was extracted from PBMCs with Trizol reagent. The percentages of naive CD45RAhigh/CD27high T cells were determined by flow cytometry on a PBMC aliquot from every donor. The TCR comes from a woman aged 55 to 70 in good health. The chain joins TRBV28 to TRBJ2-4; tentative D gene TRBD2, with 5 bases matching. Matching the DNA end better, TRBJ2-7 makes the J call doubtful. Sequences were obtained from blood. This receptor carries the CDR3 CASSLSFGTRGNEQYF. The DNA sequence follows: TGTGCCAGCAGTTTATCGTTTGGAACGAGAGGGAACGAGCAGTACTTC.